This T cell receptor (beta chain) was sequenced for a study of T cell repertoires in cytomegalovirus infection. In the study overall: The public TCR beta signatures pointed to both CMV infection and matching HLA type. Study observations and caveats: In two of eight donors, the top clonotype was HLA-C-restricted CMV-specific. The cumulative frequency of public TCR beta families distinguished individuals who carried CMV together with the relevant HLA.

TCRdb reprocessed the reads via MiXCR and lists one record per CDR3 protein. The sample holds roughly 760,000 distinct CDR3 sequences; less than 40% are singletons and the top ten take roughly 2.8%. This clonotype has at least ten counts. The antigen remains unidentified. The V and J ends lost 5 bases and 13 bases, in that order; junction bases with no gene match: 6. From germline, CDR1 is SGHTA and CDR2 FQGNSA. The length of the CDR3 is 12 residues. The material sequenced was PBMCs. The chain couples TRBV7-2 to TRBJ2-3; 10 nucleotides agree with TRBD1. This TCR was sampled from a human donor in good health (CMV status not recorded). Some clones in this sample may be carry-over from other donors' samples. CDR3 DNA: TGTGCCAGCAGCAAGACAGGGGGCGCCAAGTATTTT. It translates to CASSKTGGAKYF.